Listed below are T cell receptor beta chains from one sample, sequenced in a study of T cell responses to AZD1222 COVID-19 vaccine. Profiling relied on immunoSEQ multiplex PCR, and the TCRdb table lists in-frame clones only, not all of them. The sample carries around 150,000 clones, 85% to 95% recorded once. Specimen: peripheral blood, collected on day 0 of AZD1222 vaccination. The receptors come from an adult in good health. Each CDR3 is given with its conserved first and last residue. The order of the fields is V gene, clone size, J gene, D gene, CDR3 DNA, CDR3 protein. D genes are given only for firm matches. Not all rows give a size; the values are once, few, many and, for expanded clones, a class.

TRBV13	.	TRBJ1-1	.	TGTGCCAGCAGCACGGGACACCTGAACACTGAAGCTTTCTTT	CASSTGHLNTEAFF
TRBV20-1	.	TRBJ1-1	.	TGCAGTGCTAGTTTAGGTGGGCCGGGGACTGAAGCTTTCTTT	CSASLGGPGTEAFF
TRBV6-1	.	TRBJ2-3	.	TGTGCCAGCAGTGAAACTCCAGACCCCAGAGATACGCAGTATTTT	CASSETPDPRDTQYF
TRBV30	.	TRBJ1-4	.	TGTGCCTGGAGTGCTGCAAGGGGGGAAGAAAAACTGTTTTTT	CAWSAARGEEKLFF
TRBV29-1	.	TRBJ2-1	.	TGCAGCGGAATAGGAGGGTCCCATTCGGGTGAGCAGTTCTTC	CSGIGGSHSGEQFF
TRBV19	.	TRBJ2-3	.	TGTGCCAGTAGTATAACCGGGGTCACAGATACGCAGTATTTT	CASSITGVTDTQYF
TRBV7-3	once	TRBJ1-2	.	TGTGCCAGCAGCTTAATGTCAGGGGACGGCTATGGCTACACCTTC	CASSLMSGDGYGYTF
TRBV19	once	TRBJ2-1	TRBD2	TGTGCCAGTAGTATACTTGGAGGGCTAGCGGAAGGAGAGCAGTTCTTC	CASSILGGLAEGEQFF
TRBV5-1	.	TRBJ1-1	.	TGCGCCAGCAAGGACGGGCCGGACACTGAAGCTTTCTTT	CASKDGPDTEAFF
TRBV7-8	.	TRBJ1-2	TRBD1	TGTGCCAGCAGCCCCCCGACAGGGAGGGATGGCTACACCTTC	CASSPPTGRDGYTF
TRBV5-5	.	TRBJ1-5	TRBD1	TGTGCCAGCAGCTTGATTTCGACAGGGAGTCAGCCCCAGCATTTT	CASSLISTGSQPQHF
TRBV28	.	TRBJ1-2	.	TGTGCCAGCAGTACGGGGGGGGCGTATGGCTACACCTTC	CASSTGGAYGYTF
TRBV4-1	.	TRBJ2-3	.	TGCGCCAGCAGCCAAGCTAGGGTAGACGTTAAGGATACGCAGTATTTT	CASSQARVDVKDTQYF
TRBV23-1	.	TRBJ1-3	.	TGCGCCAGCAGTCAACCGAGGAGTTCTCCCGGGGGGAGAAACACCATATATTTT	CASSQPRSSPGGRNTIYF
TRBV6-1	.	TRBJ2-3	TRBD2	TGTGCCAGCAGTGGGGGGTGGGCTAGCGGGAGAAACACAGATACGCAGTATTTT	CASSGGWASGRNTDTQYF
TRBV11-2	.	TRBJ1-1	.	TGTGCCAGCAGCTTGAAACTCCTCGGGAGCAACACTGAAGCTTTCTTT	CASSLKLLGSNTEAFF
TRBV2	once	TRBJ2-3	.	TGTGCCAGCAGTGGGGCTAGGTCCGACACAGATACGCAGTATTTT	CASSGARSDTDTQYF
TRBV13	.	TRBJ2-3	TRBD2	TGTGCCAGCAGCTTGCGTAGCGGGAGGGCCTCAGATACGCAGTATTTT	CASSLRSGRASDTQYF
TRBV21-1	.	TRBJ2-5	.	TGTGCCAGCAGCAAAGAGGGAGGGGGCAGAGAGACCCAGTACTTC	CASSKEGGGRETQYF
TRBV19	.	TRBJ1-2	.	TGTGCCAGTAGTATAGAGGGGATGGGCGGCGGCGGCTACACCTTC	CASSIEGMGGGGYTF
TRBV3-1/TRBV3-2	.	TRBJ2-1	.	TGTGCCAGCAGCCAACCGGGAGCGGTCTACAATGAGCAGTTCTTC	CASSQPGAVYNEQFF
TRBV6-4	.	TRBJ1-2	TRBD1	TGTGCCAGCAGAGGACAGGGGGGTGGCTACACCTTC	CASRGQGGGYTF